This T cell receptor (beta chain) emerged from a study of cytomegalovirus exposure and HLA in healthy donors. Study-wide context: Of several hundred genotyped donors, about 80% grouped in the Caucasian-associated ancestry cluster.

Vbeta (60) and Jbeta (13) primers were used in the PCR. Original handling: Roughly 10 million shared chains were among the approximately 76 million unique TCR beta chains that a later analysis counted. Sequencing used immunoSEQ multiplex PCR; TCRdb keeps in-frame clones, though not all of them. V and J calls and clone size are copied from that table; D and trimming were computed from the DNA. The data hold under 150,000 clones, with roughly 80% observed a single time. Germline V gene lookup returns CDR1 SGHDT and CDR2 YYEEEE. This CDR3 comprises 15 residues. V was shortened by 4 bases and J by 1 base, with 12 bases between the two germline ends.

The chain joins TRBV5-6 to TRBJ1-3; D perhaps matches TRBD1 (5 bases). This TCR was sampled from a man aged 30 to 45 in good health and CMV-seronegative. Sequenced sample: PBMCs. The CDR3 spells CASSAYRISGNTIYF. In nucleotides, the CDR3 is TGTGCCAGCAGCGCTTACAGGATTTCTGGAAACACCATATATTTT.